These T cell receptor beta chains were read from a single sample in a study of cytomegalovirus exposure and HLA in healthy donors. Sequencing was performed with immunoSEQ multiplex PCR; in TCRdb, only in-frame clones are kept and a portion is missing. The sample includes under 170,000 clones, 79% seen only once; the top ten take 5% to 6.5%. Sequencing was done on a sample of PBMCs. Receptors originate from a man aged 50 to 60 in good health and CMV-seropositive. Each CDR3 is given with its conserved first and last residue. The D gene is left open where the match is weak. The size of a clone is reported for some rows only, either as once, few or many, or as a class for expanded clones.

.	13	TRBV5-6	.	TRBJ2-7	CASGTQDSYEQYF	TGTGCCAGCGGAACACAGGACTCCTACGAGCAGTACTTC
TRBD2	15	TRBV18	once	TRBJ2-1	CASYRTSGRNNEQFF	TGTGCCAGCTACCGGACTAGCGGGAGGAACAATGAGCAGTTCTTC
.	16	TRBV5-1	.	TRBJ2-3	CASSLDVGGPTDTQYF	TGCGCCAGCAGCTTGGATGTCGGGGGGCCCACAGATACGCAGTATTTT
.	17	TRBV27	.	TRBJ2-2	CASSLRLLSANTGELFF	TGTGCCAGCAGTTTAAGACTCCTAAGCGCGAACACCGGGGAGCTGTTTTTT
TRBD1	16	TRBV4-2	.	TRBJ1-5	CASSATGQGADQPQHF	TGTGCCAGCAGCGCGACCGGACAGGGCGCGGATCAGCCCCAGCATTTT
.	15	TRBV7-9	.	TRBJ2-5	CASSWGGMYGETQYF	TGTGCCAGCAGCTGGGGCGGGATGTACGGGGAGACCCAGTACTTC
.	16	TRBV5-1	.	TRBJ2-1	CASSLGLASFYNEQFF	TGCGCCAGCAGCTTGGGTCTAGCGAGCTTCTACAATGAGCAGTTCTTC
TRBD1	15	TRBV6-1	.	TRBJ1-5	CASSTWTGGNQPQHF	TGTGCCAGCAGTACTTGGACAGGGGGAAATCAGCCCCAGCATTTT
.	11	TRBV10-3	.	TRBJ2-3	CAISVIDTQYF	TGTGCCATCAGTGTAATAGATACGCAGTATTTT
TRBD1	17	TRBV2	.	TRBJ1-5	CASRPGTGIYSNQPQHF	TGTGCCAGCAGGCCCGGGACAGGGATTTATAGCAATCAGCCCCAGCATTTT
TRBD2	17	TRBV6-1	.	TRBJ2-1	CASSERTSGRSYNEQFF	TGTGCCAGCAGTGAAAGGACTAGCGGGAGGTCCTACAATGAGCAGTTCTTC
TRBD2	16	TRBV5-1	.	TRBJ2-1	CASSPGMAGAYGEQFF	TGCGCCAGCAGCCCGGGGATGGCGGGAGCATACGGTGAGCAGTTCTTC
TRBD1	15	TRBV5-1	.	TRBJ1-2	CASSPRTGFGYGYTF	TGCGCCAGCAGCCCCAGGACAGGGTTCGGCTATGGCTACACCTTC
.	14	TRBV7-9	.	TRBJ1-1	CASSLDRGGEEAFF	TGTGCCAGCAGCTTAGATCGTGGGGGCGAAGAAGCTTTCTTT
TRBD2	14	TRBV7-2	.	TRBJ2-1	CASSLTGTSFEQFF	TGTGCCAGCAGCTTAACCGGGACTAGCTTTGAGCAGTTCTTC
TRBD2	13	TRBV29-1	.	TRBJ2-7	CSVLTSGGYEQYF	TGCAGCGTCCTGACTAGCGGGGGTTACGAGCAGTACTTC
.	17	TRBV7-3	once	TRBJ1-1	CASSDDSRAETNTEAFF	TGTGCCAGCAGCGATGACAGCAGGGCCGAGACGAACACTGAAGCTTTCTTT
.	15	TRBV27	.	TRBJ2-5	CASSESGPFGEEQYF	TGTGCCAGCAGTGAGTCTGGGCCCTTTGGTGAAGAGCAGTACTTC
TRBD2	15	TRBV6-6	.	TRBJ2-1	CASSPSGVAYNEQFF	TGTGCCAGCAGCCCTAGCGGAGTGGCCTACAATGAGCAGTTCTTC
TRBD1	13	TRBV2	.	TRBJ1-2	CASSRDRFGGYTF	TGTGCCAGCAGTAGGGACAGGTTCGGTGGCTACACCTTC
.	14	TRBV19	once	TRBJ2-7	CASSAYVVGDEQYF	TGTGCCAGTAGTGCCTACGTCGTGGGAGACGAGCAGTACTTC
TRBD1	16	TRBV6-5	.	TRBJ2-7	CASSYSRTGGSYEQYF	TGTGCCAGCAGTTACTCGAGGACAGGGGGCTCCTACGAGCAGTACTTC
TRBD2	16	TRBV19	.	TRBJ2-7	CASRRTSGISTYEQYF	TGTGCCAGTAGGCGGACTAGCGGGATATCGACCTACGAGCAGTACTTC
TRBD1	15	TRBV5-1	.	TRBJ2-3	CASSPRGLSTDTQYF	TGCGCCAGCAGCCCGAGGGGGCTAAGCACAGATACGCAGTATTTT
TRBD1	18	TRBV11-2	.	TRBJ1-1	CASSLGVHRGRKDTEAFF	TGTGCCAGCAGCTTAGGGGTACACAGGGGGCGAAAGGACACTGAAGCTTTCTTT
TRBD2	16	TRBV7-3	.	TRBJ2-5	CASSPTSGRAEETQYF	TGTGCCAGCAGCCCGACTAGCGGGAGGGCCGAAGAGACCCAGTACTTC
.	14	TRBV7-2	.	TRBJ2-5	CASSPARREETQYF	TGTGCCAGCAGCCCCGCCAGGAGGGAAGAGACCCAGTACTTC
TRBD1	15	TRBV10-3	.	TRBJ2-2	CAISVIRQGPGELFF	TGTGCCATCAGTGTCATTCGACAGGGACCCGGGGAGCTGTTTTTT
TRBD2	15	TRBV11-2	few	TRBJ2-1	CASSPLAVTSGEQFF	TGTGCCAGCAGCCCGCTAGCCGTAACTAGCGGAGAGCAGTTCTTC
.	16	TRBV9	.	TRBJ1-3	CASSEGRGGSGNTIYF	TGTGCCAGCAGCGAGGGGAGGGGGGGCTCTGGAAACACCATATATTTT
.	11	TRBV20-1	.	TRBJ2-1	CSAQTQDEQFF	TGCAGTGCTCAAACTCAGGATGAGCAGTTCTTC
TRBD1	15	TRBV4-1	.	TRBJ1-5	CASSQGPDRVRPQHF	TGCGCCAGCAGCCAAGGCCCGGACAGGGTTCGGCCCCAGCATTTT
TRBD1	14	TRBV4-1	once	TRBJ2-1	CASSRKDRGSEQFF	TGCGCCAGCAGCCGCAAGGACAGGGGGTCTGAGCAGTTCTTC
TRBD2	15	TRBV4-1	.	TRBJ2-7	CASSQLAGSSYEQYF	TGCGCCAGCAGCCAACTAGCGGGAAGTTCCTACGAGCAGTACTTC